These 18 T cell receptor beta chains came from one sample sequenced in a study of regulatory T cells in long-lasting Graves disease. Both iRepertoire HTBI primers and Arm-PCR of CDR3 regions were used to build the TCR beta libraries. TCRdb passed the multiplex PCR reads through MiXCR, listing each CDR3 protein once. The sample records fewer than 650,000 distinct CDR3 sequences, more than 15% being singletons. Documented time point: newly diagnosed GD, antithyroid drugs for less than 3 months. RNA isolated from PBMCs was used to make the TCR library. These records were also assigned to another study, of T cells in Graves' hyperthyroidism and ophthalmopathy.

The sample was peripheral blood mononuclear cells (PBMCs), taken at new diagnosis, from a patient treated with antithyroid drugs. The receptors were gathered from a young man with Graves disease.

Many counts were recorded for this clonotype. This chain links TRBV12-3 or TRBV12-4 with TRBJ1-2; no firm D call. V gave up 8 bases and J gave up 1 base, with 8 bases separating them. The length of the CDR3 is 12 residues. The CDR3 sequence: CASGKSNYGYTF. DNA of the CDR3: TGTGCCAGCGGGAAGAGTAACTATGGCTACACCTTC.

This clonotype was recorded at least ten times. The V call is TRBV27, the J call TRBJ2-7; D possibly corresponds to TRBD1 (6 bases). Trimming removed 7 bases at V and 2 bases at J, with 18 bases between. The CDR3 extends over 15 amino acids. Germline V gene sequence: CDR1 MNHEY, CDR2 SMNVEV (reference sequence). The CDR3 DNA reads TGTGCCAGCAACGTAGTGGGGGCCCTCCCCTACGAGCAGTACTTC. Residues: CASNVVGALPYEQYF.

The chain joins TRBV20-1 to TRBJ1-5; D is uncertain. V was clipped by 2 bases and J by 4 bases, with 15 bases between them. This CDR3 contains 15 residues. Germline CDR1 reads DFQATT; CDR2 reads SNEGSKA (reference sequence). CDR3 residues: CSARYGPRRNQPQHF. CDR3 in DNA: TGCAGTGCTAGATACGGTCCGAGGAGAAATCAGCCCCAGCATTTT.

This clonotype was picked up many times. The rearrangement links TRBV2 to TRBJ2-1; the D gene is possibly TRBD2 (6 bases). V lost 7 bases to trimming and J lost 8 bases, with 18 bases between them. Germline values: CDR1 SNHLY, CDR2 FYNNEI. The length of the CDR3 is 14 residues. The CDR3 region has the DNA TGTGCCAGCAAGGAGGGTCTGGCGCTTGATGAGCAGTTCTTC. It translates to CASKEGLALDEQFF.

This clonotype was detected ten times or more. V gene TRBV30 combines with J gene TRBJ1-4; unclear D gene. The V end was cut by 2 bases, the J end by 15 bases, with 13 bases between. The germline V gene has CDR1 GTSNPN and CDR2 SVGIG (reference sequence). This CDR3 is 11 amino acids long. DNA of the CDR3: TGTGCCTGGAGTCGTGGAACCGGATTGTTTTTT. Its protein is CAWSRGTGLFF.

This clonotype was detected ten times or more. This chain connects TRBV9 to TRBJ1-4, with a weak D call TRBD1 (6 bases). This CDR3 spans 15 amino acids. V was shortened by 3 bases and J by 7 bases, with 16 bases between the two germline ends. The germline V gene encodes CDR1 SGDLS and CDR2 YYNGEE. This CDR3 reads CASSDNRVRLEKLFF. The CDR3 DNA reads as TGTGCCAGCAGCGACAACAGGGTCAGACTTGAAAAACTGTTTTTT.

This clonotype has ten or more counts. The chain carries TRBV11-3 and TRBJ2-3; 8 bases match TRBD2. Germline CDR1 SGHNT, CDR2 YENEEA. CDR3 size: 14 residues. Trimming at V came to 5 bases and at J to 4 bases, leaving 5 bases not matched to a gene. The CDR3: CASSPTGGADTQYF. In DNA, the CDR3 is TGTGCCAGCAGCCCAACCGGGGGGGCAGATACGCAGTATTTT.

This rearrangement joins TRBV19 to TRBJ2-7; the match to TRBD2 covers 12 bases. After removal of 6 bases from V and 4 bases from J, the junction contained 4 bases not matched to a gene. The CDR3 is made up of 14 amino acids. From germline, CDR1 is LNHDA and CDR2 SQIVND (reference sequence). DNA of the CDR3: TGTGCCAGTAGGTTGACTAGCGGGAGTTACGAGCAGTACTTC. It yields the protein CASRLTSGSYEQYF.

This clonotype was counted ten times or more. The chain combines TRBV7-3 with TRBJ2-1, with TRBD2 identical over 7 bases. Germline V CDR1 and CDR2: SGHTA, FQGTGA. V gave up 3 bases and J gave up 8 bases; unmatched junction bases: 25. The CDR3 extends over 20 amino acids. The CDR3 nucleotides read TGTGCCAGCAGCTTGTGGGGGAGCGGGACTTCCCGCGGGAGAGGAGATGAGCAGTTCTTC. This gives the protein CASSLWGSGTSRGRGDEQFF. Based on the CDR3 plus reference TRBV7-3 and TRBJ2-1, the full variable domain is GAGVSQTPSNKVTEKGKYVELRCDPISGHTALYWYRQSLGQGPEFLIYFQGTGAADDSGLPNDRFFAVRPEGSVSTLKIQRTERGDSAVYLCASSLWGSGTSRGRGDEQFFGPGTRLTVL.

This clonotype was seen repeatedly, ten times or more. CDR3 residues: CASSWGSYNEQFF. CDR3 coding DNA: TGTGCCAGCAGTTGGGGAAGTTACAATGAGCAGTTCTTC. The V and J genes are TRBV19 and TRBJ2-1; D remains ambiguous. The germline CDR1 and CDR2 sequences are LNHDA and SQIVND (reference sequence). V dropped 9 bases and J dropped 4 bases, with 13 bases sitting between them. The CDR3 contains 13 residues.

The chain carries TRBV5-1 and TRBJ2-1; possibly TRBD2 for D (7 bases). This CDR3 has 15 residues. Germline CDR1 is SGHRS and CDR2 is YFSETQ. V lost 0 bases and J 4 bases, leaving 11 bases between the germline ends. The CDR3 DNA follows: TGCGCCAGCAGCTTGGAGGGAGGGGGGTACAATGAGCAGTTCTTC. Translating it yields CASSLEGGGYNEQFF.

This clonotype was counted a few times. This chain joins TRBV7-3 and TRBJ2-1; possible D gene TRBD1, 6 bases. There are 16 residues in the CDR3. The V end lost 2 bases, the J end lost 4 bases, and 15 bases lay between the germline ends. Looked up from germline, CDR1 is SGHTA and CDR2 is FQGTGA. This chain's CDR3 is CASSLVGTGLYNEQFF. The CDR3 DNA follows: TGTGCCAGCAGCTTAGTGGGAACAGGGTTATACAATGAGCAGTTCTTC.

This clonotype was recorded many times. The chain uses TRBV5-1 and TRBJ2-1; tentatively, D is TRBD1 (5 bases). The CDR3 spans 12 residues. Trimming took 1 base from V and 8 from J, leaving 7 bases between them. Germline V gives CDR1 SGHRS, CDR2 YFSETQ. The CDR3 DNA sequence: TGCGCCAGCAGCTTGCAGGGTTATGAGCAGTTCTTC. Translating it yields CASSLQGYEQFF. The whole variable domain, filled in from reference TRBV5-1 and TRBJ2-1, reads KAGVTQTPRYLIKTRGQQVTLSCSPISGHRSVSWYQQTPGQGLQFLFEYFSETQRNKGNFPGRFSGRQFSNSRSEMNVSTLELGDSALYLCASSLQGYEQFFGPGTRLTVL.

This clonotype occurred a few times. The rearrangement joins TRBV6-2 or TRBV6-3 to TRBJ1-1; 8 positions agree with TRBD1. There are 17 residues in the CDR3. The germline V gene has CDR1 MNHEY and CDR2 SVGEGT. V lost 8 bases, J lost 0 bases, and 14 bases stayed unmatched. Here the CDR3 reads CASSATGDVLLNTEAFF. For the CDR3, the DNA is TGTGCCAGCTCGGCGACAGGGGATGTACTCTTGAACACTGAAGCTTTCTTT.

The chain couples TRBV6-1 to TRBJ2-2; tentative D call: TRBD2 (5 bases). From germline, CDR1 is MNHNS and CDR2 SASEGT. V gave up 6 bases and J gave up 4 bases, with 15 bases separating them. The CDR3 is made up of 15 amino acids. CDR3 loop: CASRTTPGFTGELFF. In DNA, the CDR3 is TGTGCCAGCAGAACGACGCCGGGGTTCACCGGGGAGCTGTTTTTT.

This clonotype was seen only a few times. The gene calls are TRBV4-1 and TRBJ2-5, with D perhaps assigned TRBD1 or TRBD2 (5 bases each). From germline, CDR1 is MGHRA and CDR2 YSYEKL. The CDR3 is 15 amino acids. V was pared by 4 bases and J by 1 base, with 13 bases between. The CDR3 nucleotides are TGCGCCAGCAGCCGAACCCAGGGACCCCAAGAGACCCAGTACTTC. This gives the protein CASSRTQGPQETQYF.

This clonotype was observed a few times. The rearrangement joins TRBV5-5 to TRBJ1-6, with a weak D call TRBD1 (6 bases). This CDR3 contains 18 residues. Germline V gives CDR1 SGHKS, CDR2 YYEKEE (reference sequence). V was cut by 3 bases and J by 0 bases, with 16 bases left in between. The CDR3 protein is CASSSGSGHSSYNSPLHF. The CDR3 DNA reads as TGTGCCAGCAGCTCGGGCTCGGGACATAGCTCCTATAATTCACCCCTCCACTTT. Complete variable domain (other parts from reference TRBV5-5 and TRBJ1-6): DAGVTQSPTHLIKTRGQQVTLRCSPISGHKSVSWYQQVLGQGPQFIFQYYEKEERGRGNFPDRFSARQFPNYSSELNVNALLLGDSALYLCASSSGSGHSSYNSPLHFGNGTRLTVT.

This clonotype has a handful of counts. This chain links TRBV20-1 with TRBJ1-5, with a possible D match to TRBD1 (6 bases). Germline values: CDR1 DFQATT, CDR2 SNEGSKA (reference sequence). The CDR3 is 12 residues long. The germline V and J ends were trimmed by 6 bases and 6 bases, with 12 bases remaining between them. CDR3 residues: CSAATGTQPQHF. The CDR3 DNA sequence: TGCAGTGCCGCGACAGGCACTCAGCCCCAGCATTTT.